This is a list of T cell receptor beta chains from one sample in a study of T cell responses to AZD1222 COVID-19 vaccine. Profiling relied on immunoSEQ multiplex PCR, and the TCRdb table lists in-frame clones only, not all of them. The table has around 130,000 clones, 92% seen once; the top ten hold roughly 4%. Sequencing was performed on peripheral blood, taken 28 days after the second AZD1222 dose. These receptors all come from an adult who received the AZD1222 COVID-19 vaccine. The CDR3 runs from the conserved cysteine through the conserved F or W. D genes are given only for firm matches. Clone size is stated in some rows and not others, as once, few, many or a class when expanded.

d_call	v_call	cdr3_length	j_call	clone_size	cdr3_aa	cdr3_nt
.	TRBV25-1	14	TRBJ1-1	.	CASVPRDATREAFF	TGTGCCAGCGTCCCTCGGGACGCTACCCGCGAAGCTTTCTTT
.	TRBV5-6	13	TRBJ1-1	.	CASSLYLDRNAFF	TGTGCCAGCAGCTTGTACTTAGATCGTAACGCTTTCTTT
TRBD1	TRBV12-3/TRBV12-4	13	TRBJ2-7	.	CASSKRDRGKQYF	TGTGCCAGCAGTAAGCGGGACAGGGGAAAGCAGTACTTC
TRBD1	TRBV10-3	12	TRBJ1-1	.	CATRQGGTEAFF	TGTGCCACCCGACAGGGAGGAACTGAAGCTTTCTTT
TRBD1	TRBV28	15	TRBJ2-1	.	CASSLPGQGAMEQFF	TGTGCCAGCAGCCTTCCCGGACAGGGCGCCATGGAGCAGTTCTTC
.	TRBV5-4	14	TRBJ2-3	.	CASSLPVREDTQYF	TGTGCCAGCAGCTTGCCGGTTCGAGAGGATACGCAGTATTTT
.	TRBV24-1	15	TRBJ2-1	.	CATSDRGGDGLEQFF	TGTGCCACCAGTGATCGCGGGGGCGACGGTCTTGAGCAGTTCTTC
.	TRBV7-2	13	TRBJ2-7	.	CASSPRVLYEQYF	TGTGCCAGCAGCCCCCGGGTCCTCTACGAGCAGTACTTC
.	TRBV10-1	14	TRBJ2-2	.	CASSRAANTGELFF	TGCGCCAGCAGCCGGGCGGCGAACACCGGGGAGCTGTTTTTT
.	TRBV5-1	15	TRBJ2-1	.	CASSLRQGRREEQFF	TGCGCCAGCAGCTTGAGGCAGGGTAGACGGGAAGAGCAGTTCTTC
.	TRBV5-6	16	TRBJ2-3	.	CASSLGNRLRADTQYF	TGTGCCAGCAGCTTGGGGAACAGATTGAGGGCAGATACGCAGTATTTT
TRBD2	TRBV2	15	TRBJ2-5	.	CASSERRGGQETQYF	TGTGCCAGCAGTGAACGGCGGGGGGGACAAGAGACCCAGTACTTC
.	TRBV19	15	TRBJ2-2	.	CASSIGGQNTGELFF	TGTGCCAGTAGTATCGGGGGTCAGAACACCGGGGAGCTGTTTTTT
.	TRBV7-3	13	TRBJ2-3	.	CASSLGGTDTQYF	TGTGCCAGCAGCTTAGGGGGCACAGATACGCAGTATTTT
TRBD2	TRBV11-3	15	TRBJ2-1	.	CASGTGTSGGEEQFF	TGTGCCAGCGGAACCGGGACTAGCGGGGGGGAGGAGCAGTTCTTC
.	TRBV20-1	13	TRBJ2-7	.	CSASEGAPYEQYF	TGCAGTGCTAGTGAGGGCGCTCCCTACGAGCAGTACTTC
.	TRBV19	14	TRBJ2-2	.	CASKKEPNTGELFF	TGTGCCAGTAAAAAAGAACCGAACACCGGGGAGCTGTTTTTT
.	TRBV19	16	TRBJ1-3	.	CASTSGGAGSGNTIYF	.
.	TRBV7-6	15	TRBJ1-1	.	CASSLNAGARSEAFF	TGTGCCAGCAGCTTAAACGCAGGGGCGAGATCCGAAGCTTTCTTT
.	TRBV28	16	TRBJ2-7	.	CASSRPGPQGGPEQYF	TGTGCCAGCAGTCGCCCGGGCCCACAGGGCGGCCCCGAGCAGTACTTC
.	TRBV7-2	17	TRBJ2-6	once	CASSGRQGSSGANVLTF	TGTGCCAGCAGCGGCCGACAAGGAAGCTCTGGGGCCAACGTCCTGACTTTC
.	TRBV19	13	TRBJ1-2	.	CASSPRDHYGYTF	TGTGCCAGTAGCCCCCGGGATCACTATGGCTACACCTTC
.	TRBV14	12	TRBJ1-4	.	CASSKMGEKLFF	TGTGCCAGCAGCAAAATGGGTGAAAAACTGTTTTTT
TRBD1	TRBV4-3	16	TRBJ1-2	.	CASSQGKNRGAYGYTF	TGCGCCAGCAGCCAAGGGAAAAACAGGGGTGCCTATGGCTACACCTTC
TRBD1	TRBV4-1	15	TRBJ2-1	.	CASSLVPGTGDEQFF	TGCGCCAGCAGCCTCGTCCCCGGGACAGGGGATGAGCAGTTCTTC
.	TRBV2	13	TRBJ2-1	.	CASTRINYNEQFF	TGTGCCAGCACGCGGATTAACTACAATGAGCAGTTCTTC
TRBD1	TRBV19	15	TRBJ1-1	.	CASSIRDRGSPEAFF	TGTGCCAGTAGTATACGGGACAGGGGTTCGCCTGAAGCTTTCTTT
.	TRBV11-2	15	TRBJ2-1	.	CASSAHQSLYNEQFF	TGTGCCAGCAGCGCCCACCAAAGCCTATACAATGAGCAGTTCTTC
TRBD2	TRBV7-8	16	TRBJ2-7	.	CASSFVAGGSSYEQYF	TGTGCCAGCAGCTTCGTAGCGGGGGGGAGCTCCTACGAGCAGTACTTC
.	TRBV20-1	11	TRBJ2-2	.	CSASGTGELFF	TGCAGTGCTAGCGGAACCGGGGAGCTGTTTTTT
.	TRBV7-2	13	TRBJ1-5	.	CASSSRFNQPQHF	TGTGCCAGCAGCTCGAGATTCAATCAGCCCCAGCATTTT
TRBD1	TRBV28	15	TRBJ1-2	.	CASRSGTGVHLGYTF	TGTGCCAGCAGGTCCGGGACAGGAGTCCATTTGGGCTACACCTTC
.	TRBV5-6	11	TRBJ1-5	.	CASSFGQPQHF	TGTGCCAGCAGCTTTGGTCAGCCCCAGCATTTT